The 5 T cell receptor beta chains listed next were all sequenced from one sample in a study of blood T cells in healthy people across ages. The authors ran a second PCR of 7 to 11 cycles using a sample-barcoded 5' primer and a J-beta primer mix. TCRdb ran MiXCR on the 5' RACE reads and lists one entry per CDR3 protein. In the table there are about 280,000 distinct CDR3 sequences, 25% to 30% of which are singletons. Input material: blood. The receptors here all came from a woman between 65 and 79 years old in good health.

CDR3 sequence reads: CASSLGDTEETQYF. CDR3 in DNA: TGTGCCAGTAGTTTAGGGGACACAGAAGAGACCCAGTACTTC. The chain has TRBV19 and TRBJ2-5, with D maybe TRBD1 (6 bases). The CDR3 spans 14 residues. V lost 5 bases and J lost 3, with 13 bases in between. Per the germline V gene, CDR1 is LNHDA and CDR2 is SQIVND (reference sequence).

This clonotype appeared a single time. Sequence at one end of the junction differs from germline and may be a read error. The DNA for the CDR3 is TGTGCCAGCAGTGATTCAGGGGGCAACCAGCCCCAGCATTTT. Amino acids: CASSDSGGNQPQHF. This rearrangement joins TRBV6-1 to TRBJ1-5, with TRBD1 matching over 8 bases. Per the germline V gene, CDR1 is MNHNS and CDR2 is SASEGT. This CDR3 has 14 residues.

The chain uses TRBV6-1 and TRBJ2-7, with 8 nucleotides matching TRBD2. The CDR3 sequence is 15 residues long. The V gene's germline CDR1 is MNHNS and CDR2 SASEGT. V trimming: 6 bases; J trimming: 0 bases; junction bases outside the gene matches: 7. The CDR3, as DNA: TGTGCCAGCAGACCTACTAGCGGAGTCTCCTACGAGCAGTACTTC. It encodes CASRPTSGVSYEQYF.

There are a few counts of this clonotype. The V and J genes are TRBV6-6 and TRBJ1-5; TRBD1 matches 7 bases. The CDR3 extends over 15 amino acids. V lost 8 bases to trimming and J lost 0 bases; unmatched junction nucleotides: 7. Looked up from germline, CDR1 is MNHNY and CDR2 is SVGAGI (reference sequence). DNA of the CDR3: TGTGCCAGCCTGGGGACAGCAAATAGCAATCAGCCCCAGCATTTT. This gives the protein CASLGTANSNQPQHF.

V gene TRBV20-1 combines with J gene TRBJ1-2; D is uncertain. The CDR3 is 11 residues long. Trimming took off 6 bases at V and 8 bases at J, with 13 bases between the two ends. Germline CDR1 and CDR2: DFQATT and SNEGSKA (reference sequence). In nucleotides, the CDR3 is TGCAGTGCCCCCCGACCTGGGGGCTACACCTTC. The encoded protein is CSAPRPGGYTF.